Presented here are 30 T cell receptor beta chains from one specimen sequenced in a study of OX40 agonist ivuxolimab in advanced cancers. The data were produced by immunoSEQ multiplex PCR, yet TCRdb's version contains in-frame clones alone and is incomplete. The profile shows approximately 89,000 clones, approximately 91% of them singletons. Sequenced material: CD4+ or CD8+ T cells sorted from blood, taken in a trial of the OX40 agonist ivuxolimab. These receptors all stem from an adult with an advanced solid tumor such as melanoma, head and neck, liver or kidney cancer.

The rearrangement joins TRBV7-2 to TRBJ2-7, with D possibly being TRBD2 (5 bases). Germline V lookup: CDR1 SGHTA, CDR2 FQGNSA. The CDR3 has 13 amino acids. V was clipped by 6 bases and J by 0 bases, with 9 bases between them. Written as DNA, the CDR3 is TGTGCCAGCAGTTCGGGGATCTCCTACGAGCAGTACTTC. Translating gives CASSSGISYEQYF.

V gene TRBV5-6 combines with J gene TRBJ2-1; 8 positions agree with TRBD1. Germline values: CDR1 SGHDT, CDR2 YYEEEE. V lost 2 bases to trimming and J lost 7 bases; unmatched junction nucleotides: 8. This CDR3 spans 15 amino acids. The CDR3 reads CASSFSRTGMNEQFF. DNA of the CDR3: TGTGCCAGCAGCTTCAGTAGGACAGGGATGAATGAGCAGTTCTTC.

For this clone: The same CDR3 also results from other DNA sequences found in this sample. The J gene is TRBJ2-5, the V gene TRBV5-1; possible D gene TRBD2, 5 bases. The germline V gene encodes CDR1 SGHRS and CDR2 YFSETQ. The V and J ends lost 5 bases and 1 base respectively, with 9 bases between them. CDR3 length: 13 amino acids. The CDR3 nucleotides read TGCGCCAGCAGTCCGGGAACCCAAGAGACCCAGTACTTC. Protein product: CASSPGTQETQYF.

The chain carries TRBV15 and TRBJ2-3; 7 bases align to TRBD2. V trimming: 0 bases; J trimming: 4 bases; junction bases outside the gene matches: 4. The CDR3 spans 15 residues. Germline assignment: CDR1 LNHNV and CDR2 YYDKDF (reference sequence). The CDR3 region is CATSREGGRADTQYF. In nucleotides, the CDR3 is TGTGCCACCAGCAGAGAAGGTGGGAGGGCAGATACGCAGTATTTT. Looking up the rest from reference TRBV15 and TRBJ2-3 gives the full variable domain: DAMVIQNPRYQVTQFGKPVTLSCSQTLNHNVMYWYQQKSSQAPKLLFHYYDKDFNNEADTPDNFQSRRPNTSFCFLDIRSPGLGDTAMYLCATSREGGRADTQYFGPGTRLTVL.

CDR3 residues: CASSYRVLGEAFF. The CDR3, as DNA: TGTGCCAGCAGTTATCGGGTATTGGGTGAAGCTTTCTTT. The V gene is TRBV6-5, the J gene TRBJ1-1; no definite D call. The CDR3 extends over 13 amino acids. Trimming took off 3 bases at V and 7 bases at J, with 12 bases between the two ends. Per germline, CDR1 MNHEY and CDR2 SVGAGI.

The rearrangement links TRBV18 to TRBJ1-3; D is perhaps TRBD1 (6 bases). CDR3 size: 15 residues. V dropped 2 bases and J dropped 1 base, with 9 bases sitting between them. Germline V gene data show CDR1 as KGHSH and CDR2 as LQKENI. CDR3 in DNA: TGTGCCAGCTCACCATCCCAGGGGTCTGGAAACACCATATATTTT. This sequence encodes CASSPSQGSGNTIYF.

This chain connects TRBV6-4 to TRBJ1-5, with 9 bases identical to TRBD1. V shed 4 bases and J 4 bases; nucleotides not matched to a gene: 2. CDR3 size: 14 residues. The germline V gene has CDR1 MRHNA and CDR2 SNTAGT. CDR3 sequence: CASSAGTGNQPQHF. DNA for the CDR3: TGTGCCAGCAGTGCCGGGACAGGGAATCAGCCCCAGCATTTT.

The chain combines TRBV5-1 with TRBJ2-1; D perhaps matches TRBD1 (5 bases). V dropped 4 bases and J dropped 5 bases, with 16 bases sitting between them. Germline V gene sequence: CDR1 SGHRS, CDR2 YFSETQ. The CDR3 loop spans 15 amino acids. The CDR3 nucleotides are TGCGCCAGCAGCAAACAGGTAATATCCCACAATGAGCAGTTCTTC. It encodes CASSKQVISHNEQFF. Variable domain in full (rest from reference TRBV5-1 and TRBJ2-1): KAGVTQTPRYLIKTRGQQVTLSCSPISGHRSVSWYQQTPGQGLQFLFEYFSETQRNKGNFPGRFSGRQFSNSRSEMNVSTLELGDSALYLCASSKQVISHNEQFFGPGTRLTVL.

The CDR3 loop reads CASSLGMGKLFF. The CDR3, as DNA: TGTGCCAGCAGCTTAGGTATGGGAAAACTGTTTTTT. The J gene is TRBJ1-4, the V gene TRBV11-2; D is uncertain. Between the trimmed V and J ends, which lost 1 base and 10 bases, there was a span of 7 bases. In germline, CDR1 is SGHAT, CDR2 FQNNGV. CDR3 length: 12 residues. Full variable domain (missing parts from reference TRBV11-2 and TRBJ1-4): EAGVAQSPRYKIIEKRQSVAFWCNPISGHATLYWYQQILGQGPKLLIQFQNNGVVDDSQLPKDRFSAERLKGVDSTLKIQPAKLEDSAVYLCASSLGMGKLFFGSGTQLSVL.

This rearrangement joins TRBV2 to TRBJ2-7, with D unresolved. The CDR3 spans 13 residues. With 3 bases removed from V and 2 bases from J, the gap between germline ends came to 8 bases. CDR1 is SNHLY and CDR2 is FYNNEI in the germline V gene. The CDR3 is CASSDSPAYEQYF. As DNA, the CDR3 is TGTGCCAGCAGTGATAGCCCGGCCTACGAGCAGTACTTC. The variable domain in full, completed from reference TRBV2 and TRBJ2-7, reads EPEVTQTPSHQVTQMGQEVILRCVPISNHLYFYWYRQILGQKVEFLVSFYNNEISEKSEIFDDQFSVERPDGSNFTLKIRSTKLEDSAMYFCASSDSPAYEQYFGPGTRLTVT.

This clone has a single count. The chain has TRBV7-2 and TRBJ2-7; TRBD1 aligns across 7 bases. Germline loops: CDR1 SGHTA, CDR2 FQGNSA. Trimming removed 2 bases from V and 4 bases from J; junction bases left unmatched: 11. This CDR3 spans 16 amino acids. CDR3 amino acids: CASSLHSGTDKYEQYF. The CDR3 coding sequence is TGTGCCAGCAGCTTACACTCCGGGACAGATAAGTACGAGCAGTACTTC.

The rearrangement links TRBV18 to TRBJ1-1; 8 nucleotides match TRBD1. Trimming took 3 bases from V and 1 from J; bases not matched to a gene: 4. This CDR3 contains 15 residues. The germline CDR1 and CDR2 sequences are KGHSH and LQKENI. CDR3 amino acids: CASSPYGQGNTEAFF. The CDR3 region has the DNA TGTGCCAGCTCACCTTACGGACAGGGGAACACTGAAGCTTTCTTT.

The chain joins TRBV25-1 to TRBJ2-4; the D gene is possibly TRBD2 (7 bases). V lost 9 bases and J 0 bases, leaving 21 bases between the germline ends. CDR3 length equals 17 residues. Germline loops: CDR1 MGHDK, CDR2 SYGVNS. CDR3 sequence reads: CAREGGVAAGAKNIQYF. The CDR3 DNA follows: TGTGCCAGAGAGGGGGGGGTGGCGGCAGGAGCCAAAAACATTCAGTACTTC.

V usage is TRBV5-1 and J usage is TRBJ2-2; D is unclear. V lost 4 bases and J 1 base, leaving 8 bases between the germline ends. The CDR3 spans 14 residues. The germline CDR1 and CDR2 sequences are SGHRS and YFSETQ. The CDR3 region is CASSKDGNTGELFF. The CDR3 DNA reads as TGCGCCAGCAGCAAGGACGGGAACACCGGGGAGCTGTTTTTT.

The CDR3 DNA reads as TGTGCCAGCAGTTTACCGGGGGGTGAGCCCCAGCATTTT. It is translated as CASSLPGGEPQHF. The V and J genes are TRBV27 and TRBJ1-5, with a possible D match to TRBD1 (5 bases). Germline assignment: CDR1 MNHEY and CDR2 SMNVEV (reference sequence). The V end was cut by 2 bases, the J end by 8 bases, with 10 bases between. The CDR3 has 13 residues.

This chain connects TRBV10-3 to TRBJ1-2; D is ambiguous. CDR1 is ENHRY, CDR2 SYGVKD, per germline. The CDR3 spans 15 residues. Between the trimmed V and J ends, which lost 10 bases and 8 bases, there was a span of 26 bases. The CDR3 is CATALLDKATLGYTF. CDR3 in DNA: TGTGCCACGGCTCTTTTAGACAAGGCAACCTTAGGCTACACCTTC.

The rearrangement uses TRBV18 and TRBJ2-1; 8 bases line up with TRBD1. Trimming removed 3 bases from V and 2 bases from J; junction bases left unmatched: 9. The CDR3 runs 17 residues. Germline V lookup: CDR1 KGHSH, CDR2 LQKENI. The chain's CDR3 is CASSPMRLTGAYNEQFF. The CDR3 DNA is TGTGCCAGCTCACCTATGCGTTTGACAGGGGCCTACAATGAGCAGTTCTTC.

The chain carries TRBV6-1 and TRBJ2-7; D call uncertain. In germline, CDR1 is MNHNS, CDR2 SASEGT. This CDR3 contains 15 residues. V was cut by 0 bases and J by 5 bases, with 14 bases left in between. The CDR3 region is CASSEAGTWGHEQYF. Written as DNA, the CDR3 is TGTGCCAGCAGTGAAGCCGGAACCTGGGGTCACGAGCAGTACTTC.

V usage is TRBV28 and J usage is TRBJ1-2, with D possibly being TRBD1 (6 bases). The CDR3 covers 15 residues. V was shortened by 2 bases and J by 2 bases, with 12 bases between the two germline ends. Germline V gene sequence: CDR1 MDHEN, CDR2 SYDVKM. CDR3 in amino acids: CASSLHGQGNYGYTF. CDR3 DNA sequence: TGTGCCAGCAGTTTACACGGGCAGGGGAACTATGGCTACACCTTC.

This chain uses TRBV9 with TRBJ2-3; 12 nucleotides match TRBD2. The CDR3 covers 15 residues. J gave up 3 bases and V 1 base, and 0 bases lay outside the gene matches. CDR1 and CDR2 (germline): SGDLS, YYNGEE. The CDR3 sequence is CASSVTSGRTDTQYF. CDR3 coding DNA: TGTGCCAGCAGCGTAACTAGCGGGAGGACAGATACGCAGTATTTT. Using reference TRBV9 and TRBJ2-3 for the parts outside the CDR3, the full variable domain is DSGVTQTPKHLITATGQRVTLRCSPRSGDLSVYWYQQSLDQGLQFLIQYYNGEERAKGNILERFSAQQFPDLHSELNLSSLELGDSALYFCASSVTSGRTDTQYFGPGTRLTVL.

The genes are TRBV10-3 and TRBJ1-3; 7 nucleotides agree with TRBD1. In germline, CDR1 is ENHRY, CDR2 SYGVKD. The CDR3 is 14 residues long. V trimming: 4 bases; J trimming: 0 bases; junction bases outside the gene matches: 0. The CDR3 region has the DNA TGTGCCATCAGTGGGGACAGCTCTGGAAACACCATATATTTT. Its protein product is CAISGDSSGNTIYF.

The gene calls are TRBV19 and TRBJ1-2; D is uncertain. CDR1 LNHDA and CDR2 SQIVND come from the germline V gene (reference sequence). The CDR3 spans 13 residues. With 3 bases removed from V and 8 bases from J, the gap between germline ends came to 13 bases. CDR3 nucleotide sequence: TGTGCCAGTAGTATCCTGGTAAAAGGCGGCTACACCTTC. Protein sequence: CASSILVKGGYTF.

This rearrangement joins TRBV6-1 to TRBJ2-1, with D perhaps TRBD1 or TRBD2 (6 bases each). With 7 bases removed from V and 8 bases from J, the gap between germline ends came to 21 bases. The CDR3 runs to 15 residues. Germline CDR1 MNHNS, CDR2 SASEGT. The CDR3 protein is CASTPRGPSVDEQFF. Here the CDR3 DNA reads TGTGCCAGCACCCCACGGGGGCCGTCTGTTGATGAGCAGTTCTTC.

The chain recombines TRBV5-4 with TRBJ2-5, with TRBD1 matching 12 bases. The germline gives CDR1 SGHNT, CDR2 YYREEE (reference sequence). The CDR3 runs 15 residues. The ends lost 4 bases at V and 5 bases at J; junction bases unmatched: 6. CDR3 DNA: TGTGCCAGCAGCCAGGGACAGGGGGCGGTGGAGACCCAGTACTTC. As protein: CASSQGQGAVETQYF.

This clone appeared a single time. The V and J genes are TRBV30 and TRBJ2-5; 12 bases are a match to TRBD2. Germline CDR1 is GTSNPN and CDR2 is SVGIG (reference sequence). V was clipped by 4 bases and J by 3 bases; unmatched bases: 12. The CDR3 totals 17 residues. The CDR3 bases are TGTGCCTGGATCAGCCTAGCGGGGGGGAGAGAAGAAGAGACCCAGTACTTC. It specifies CAWISLAGGREEETQYF. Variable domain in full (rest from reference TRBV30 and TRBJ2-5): SQTIHQWPATLVQPVGSPLSLECTVEGTSNPNLYWYRQAAGRGLQLLFYSVGIGQISSEVPQNLSASRPQDRQFILSSKKLLLSDSGFYLCAWISLAGGREEETQYFGPGTRLLVL.

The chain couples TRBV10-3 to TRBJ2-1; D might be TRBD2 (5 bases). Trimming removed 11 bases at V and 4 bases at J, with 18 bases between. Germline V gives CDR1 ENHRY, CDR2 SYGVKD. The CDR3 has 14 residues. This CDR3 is CAAQSDSGYNEQFF. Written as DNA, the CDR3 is TGTGCCGCTCAGTCGGACTCCGGTTACAATGAGCAGTTCTTC.

The CDR3 loop reads CASSPARQGLGTDTQYF. The CDR3 DNA is TGTGCCAGCTCACCAGCCCGACAGGGATTGGGCACAGATACGCAGTATTTT. The rearrangement links TRBV18 to TRBJ2-3; 7 bases match TRBD1. This CDR3 is 17 amino acids long. With 2 bases clipped from V and 1 base from J, the junction kept 9 bases outside the gene matches. Germline V lookup: CDR1 KGHSH, CDR2 LQKENI. Full variable domain (outside the CDR3, taken from reference TRBV18 and TRBJ2-3): NAGVMQNPRHLVRRRGQEARLRCSPMKGHSHVYWYRQLPEEGLKFMVYLQKENIIDESGMPKERFSAEFPKEGPSILRIQQVVRGDSAAYFCASSPARQGLGTDTQYFGPGTRLTVL.

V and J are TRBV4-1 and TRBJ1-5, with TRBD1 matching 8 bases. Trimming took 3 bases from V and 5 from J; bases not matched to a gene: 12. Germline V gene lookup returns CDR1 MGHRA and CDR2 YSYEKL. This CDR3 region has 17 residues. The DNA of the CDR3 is TGCGCCAGCAGCCACCACCCAAGCACGACAGGGGATCAGCCCCAGCATTTT. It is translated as CASSHHPSTTGDQPQHF.

The CDR3 DNA reads TGTGCCAGCAGCTTAGGGGGAGGTACATACAATGAGCAGTTCTTC. Translating it yields CASSLGGGTYNEQFF. The rearrangement links TRBV5-4 to TRBJ2-1, with D perhaps assigned TRBD1 or TRBD2 (6 bases each). This CDR3 comprises 15 residues. In germline, CDR1 is SGHNT, CDR2 YYREEE (reference sequence). V was pared by 2 bases and J by 4 bases, with 13 bases between.

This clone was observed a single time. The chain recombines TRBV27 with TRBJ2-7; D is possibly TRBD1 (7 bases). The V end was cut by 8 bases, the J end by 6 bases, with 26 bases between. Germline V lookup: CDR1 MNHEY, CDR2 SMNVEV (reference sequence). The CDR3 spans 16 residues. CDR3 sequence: CASGTDRAQNLGEQYF. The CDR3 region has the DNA TGTGCCAGCGGGACTGACAGGGCCCAGAACTTAGGCGAGCAGTACTTC.